This TCR beta chain was sequenced for a study of T cell changes during pregnancy in multiple sclerosis. Assay used: immunoSEQ multiplex PCR; TCRdb lists only in-frame clones, some missing. This sample yields 20,000 to 25,000 clones, of which about 85% are seen a single time; roughly 7.2% belongs to the top ten. The sample consisted of CD8+ T cells from peripheral blood mononuclear cells, taken before pregnancy. The source is a female donor with multiple sclerosis, enrolled in a pregnancy study.

This chain's CDR3 is CAWELAREQYF. DNA for the CDR3: TGTGCCTGGGAGCTAGCGAGAGAGCAGTACTTC. V is TRBV30 and J is TRBJ2-7; TRBD2 is a possible D gene (6 bases). This CDR3 is built from 11 residues. Germline CDR1 GTSNPN, CDR2 SVGIG (reference sequence). V lost 5 bases, J lost 7 bases, and 12 bases lay in between.